These T cell receptor beta chains were read from a single sample in a study of blood T cell repertoires in COVID-19. This table comes from immunoSEQ multiplex PCR, and its TCRdb copy is limited to in-frame clones, with some not included. The sample lists some 68,000 clones; about 91% were seen once. The sequenced sample was peripheral blood. The receptors derive from a man aged 50-59 years with active COVID-19. The CDR3 runs from the conserved cysteine through the conserved F or W. Each record gives: D gene, clone size, J gene, V gene, CDR3 protein, CDR3 DNA. D genes are given only for firm matches. Clone size is shown for a subset of rows, as once, few, many or a class of expanded clone.

>TRBD1|-|TRBJ1-6|TRBV2
CASKDRGRGNSPLHF
TGTGCCAGCAAGGACAGGGGGCGCGGTAATTCACCCCTCCACTTT
>TRBD2|-|TRBJ2-1|TRBV5-1
CASSSSGGPYNEQFF
TGCGCCAGCAGCTCTAGCGGGGGACCATACAATGAGCAGTTCTTC
>TRBD1|few|TRBJ1-5|TRBV25-1
CASSDADRDQPQHF
TGTGCCAGCAGTGACGCCGACAGGGATCAGCCCCAGCATTTT
>TRBD1|-|TRBJ2-1|TRBV9
CASSVGPLGPETGTNEQFF
TGTGCCAGCAGCGTAGGGCCCCTTGGCCCCGAGACAGGGACCAATGAGCAGTTCTTC
>-|-|TRBJ2-2|TRBV9
CASSVLRGDTGELFF
TGTGCCAGCAGCGTACTCCGGGGAGACACCGGGGAGCTGTTTTTT
>-|-|TRBJ1-1|TRBV5-6
CASSLERHPEAFF
TGTGCCAGCAGCTTGGAACGACACCCTGAAGCTTTCTTT
>-|-|TRBJ2-3|TRBV28
CASSFSTDTQYF
TGTGCCAGCAGCTTTAGCACAGATACGCAGTATTTT
>-|-|TRBJ1-1|TRBV19
CASSIDREVNTEAFF
TGTGCCAGTAGTATAGATCGCGAGGTGAACACTGAAGCTTTCTTT
>-|-|TRBJ2-1|TRBV15
CATSRDLANEQFF
TGTGCCACCAGCAGGGACTTAGCCAATGAGCAGTTCTTC
>TRBD1|-|TRBJ2-1|TRBV4-3
CASSLMRGLFNEQFF
TGCGCCAGCAGCCTAATGAGGGGGCTATTCAATGAGCAGTTCTTC
>-|-|TRBJ1-5|TRBV18
CASSQNAQSNQPQHF
TGTGCCAGCTCACAGAATGCACAAAGCAATCAGCCCCAGCATTTT
>-|-|TRBJ2-2|TRBV19
CASNARAGELFF
TGTGCCAGTAACGCACGAGCCGGGGAGCTGTTTTTT
>-|-|TRBJ2-7|TRBV4-1
CASSQPGGYEQYF
TGCGCCAGCAGCCAACCCGGTGGCTACGAGCAGTACTTC
>-|-|TRBJ2-3|TRBV11-3
CASSRSTDTQYF
TGTGCCAGCAGCCGTAGCACAGATACGCAGTATTTT
>-|-|TRBJ1-4|TRBV6-2/TRBV6-3
CASSNGEKLFF
TGTGCCAGCAGCAACGGGGAAAAACTGTTTTTT
>-|-|TRBJ2-3|TRBV6-2/TRBV6-3
CASSYGAGGTDTQYF
TGTGCCAGCAGTTATGGGGCAGGGGGCACAGATACGCAGTATTTT
>TRBD2|-|TRBJ2-1|TRBV5-4
CASSTGTSRRDGNEQFF
TGTGCCAGCAGCACCGGGACTAGCCGACGGGACGGGAATGAGCAGTTCTTC
>-|-|TRBJ1-1|TRBV7-2
CASSRGSLLRDTEAFF
TGTGCCAGCAGCCGGGGGTCGCTCCTGCGGGACACTGAAGCTTTCTTT
>TRBD2|few|TRBJ2-3|TRBV11-2
CASRSARGGVADTQYF
TGTGCCAGCAGGTCCGCCCGGGGGGGCGTGGCAGATACGCAGTATTTT
>-|-|TRBJ1-1|TRBV12-3/TRBV12-4
CASKEGLALTAFF
TGTGCCAGCAAAGAGGGCCTTGCCCTCACAGCTTTCTTT
>-|-|TRBJ2-3|TRBV5-1
CASSLRQRTDTQYF
TGCGCCAGCAGCTTGAGACAGCGCACAGATACGCAGTATTTT
>-|few|TRBJ1-5|TRBV21-1
CASSKADREVNQPQHF
TGTGCCAGCAGCAAAGCCGACAGGGAGGTCAATCAGCCCCAGCATTTT
>-|-|TRBJ2-1|TRBV19
CASSIDLTILVEQFF
TGTGCCAGTAGTATAGATCTTACTATCCTAGTCGAGCAGTTCTTC
>-|-|TRBJ2-7|TRBV18
CASSPTRVAYEQYF
TGTGCCAGCTCACCCACCAGGGTTGCCTACGAGCAGTACTTC
>TRBD2|-|TRBJ2-3|TRBV4-3
CASSQEGTSGGLNTQYF
TGCGCCAGCAGCCAAGAAGGGACTAGCGGGGGGTTGAATACGCAGTATTTT
>TRBD2|once|TRBJ2-5|TRBV2
CASQGLAGGGGTQYF
TGTGCCAGCCAGGGACTAGCGGGGGGAGGTGGGACCCAGTACTTC
>TRBD1|medium-sized|TRBJ1-1|TRBV6-5
CASRQYRGGTEAFF
TGTGCCAGCAGACAATACAGGGGGGGCACTGAAGCTTTCTTT
>-|-|TRBJ1-5|TRBV5-5
CASSLGDQPQHF
TGTGCCAGCAGCTTGGGAGATCAGCCCCAGCATTTT
>-|-|TRBJ2-5|TRBV7-9
CASSLDRPQETQYF
TGTGCCAGCAGCTTGGACAGACCCCAAGAGACCCAGTACTTC
>-|once|TRBJ2-5|TRBV3-1/TRBV3-2
CASSQAGYRSSETQYF
TGTGCCAGCAGCCAAGCAGGATATAGATCTTCGGAGACCCAGTACTTC
>-|-|TRBJ2-3|TRBV9
CASSVRSRGSLDTQYF
TGTGCCAGCAGCGTCCGATCGAGGGGGTCTCTAGATACGCAGTATTTT
>TRBD1|-|TRBJ1-2|TRBV10-2
CASSESAGGDYGYTF
TGCGCCAGCAGTGAGTCTGCAGGGGGCGACTATGGCTACACCTTC
>-|once|TRBJ2-5|TRBV7-7
CASSPFRYWEEGTQYF
TGTGCCAGCAGCCCCTTTCGCTACTGGGAGGAGGGGACCCAGTACTTC
>-|-|TRBJ2-1|TRBV5-1
CASSLAPRTTYGNEQFF
TGCGCCAGCAGCTTGGCTCCCAGAACGACTTACGGGAATGAGCAGTTCTTC
>-|-|TRBJ1-6|TRBV6-6
CASRGRGYNSPLHF
TGTGCCAGCAGGGGCAGGGGATATAATTCACCCCTCCACTTT
>TRBD1|-|TRBJ2-7|TRBV5-1
CASSLGRGNHEQYF
TGCGCCAGCAGCTTAGGCAGGGGGAACCACGAGCAGTACTTC
>-|-|TRBJ2-1|TRBV2
CASSRTVYNEQFF
TGTGCCAGCAGCAGGACAGTTTACAATGAGCAGTTCTTC
>-|-|TRBJ1-1|TRBV5-4
CASSSSLSTEAFF
TGTGCCAGCAGCTCAAGCCTAAGTACTGAAGCTTTCTTT
>-|-|TRBJ1-2|TRBV18
CASSPRENNGYTF
TGTGCCAGCTCACCACGGGAGAACAATGGCTACACCTTC
>-|-|TRBJ1-1|TRBV12-5
CASGLGGGTEAFF
TGTGCTAGTGGTTTGGGGGGAGGAACTGAAGCTTTCTTT